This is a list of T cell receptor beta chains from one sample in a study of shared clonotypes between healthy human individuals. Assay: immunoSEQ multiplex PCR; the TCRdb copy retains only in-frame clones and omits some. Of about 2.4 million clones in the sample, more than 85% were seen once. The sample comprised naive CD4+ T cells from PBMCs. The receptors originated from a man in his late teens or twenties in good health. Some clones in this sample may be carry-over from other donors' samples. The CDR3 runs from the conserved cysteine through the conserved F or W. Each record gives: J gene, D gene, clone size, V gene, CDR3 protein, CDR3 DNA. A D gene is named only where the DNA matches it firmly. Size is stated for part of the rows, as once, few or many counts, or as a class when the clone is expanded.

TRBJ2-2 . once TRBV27 CASSPPVRTGELFF TGTGCCAGCAGTCCCCCTGTTCGCACCGGGGAGCTGTTTTTT
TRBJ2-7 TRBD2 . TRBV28 CASSSSGRLEQYF TGTGCCAGCAGTTCTAGCGGGAGGCTCGAGCAGTACTTC
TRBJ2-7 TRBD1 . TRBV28 CASSAIPGQGEVEQYF TGTGCCAGCAGTGCCATCCCGGGACAGGGAGAGGTCGAGCAGTACTTC
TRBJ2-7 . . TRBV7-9 CASSLVTYEQYF TGTGCCAGCAGCTTAGTGACCTACGAGCAGTACTTC
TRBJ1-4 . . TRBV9 CASSVGPGEVTNEKLFF TGTGCCAGCAGCGTAGGTCCAGGGGAAGTAACTAATGAAAAACTGTTTTTT
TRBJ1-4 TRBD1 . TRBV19 CASNHGTEDEKLFF TGTGCCAGTAACCACGGGACAGAGGATGAAAAACTGTTTTTT
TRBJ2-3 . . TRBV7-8 CASSLAFTDTQYF TGTGCCAGCAGCTTAGCCTTCACAGATACGCAGTATTTT
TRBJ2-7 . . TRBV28 CASSSPAAYEQYF TGTGCCAGCAGTTCCCCCGCAGCTTACGAGCAGTACTTC
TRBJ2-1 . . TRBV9 CASTRGSSYNEQFF TGTGCCAGCACCCGGGGGAGCTCCTACAATGAGCAGTTCTTC
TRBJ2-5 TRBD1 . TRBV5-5 CASSLLVQGGETQYF TGTGCCAGCAGCTTGCTAGTACAGGGGGGAGAGACCCAGTACTTC
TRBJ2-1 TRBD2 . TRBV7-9 CASSSLGLREVRDEQFF TGTGCCAGCAGCTCCCTTGGTTTGCGGGAGGTTCGCGATGAGCAGTTCTTC
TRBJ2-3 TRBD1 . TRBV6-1 CASSAGQVGKDTQYF TGTGCCAGCAGTGCGGGACAGGTGGGAAAAGATACGCAGTATTTT
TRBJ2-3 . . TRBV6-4 CASSDTGDTQYF TGTGCCAGCAGTGACACGGGAGATACGCAGTATTTT